Listed here are 16 T cell receptor beta chains from one sample, sequenced in a study of OX40 agonist ivuxolimab in advanced cancers. Data came from immunoSEQ multiplex PCR; TCRdb stores just in-frame clones and leaves some out. The sample shows approximately 87,000 clones, roughly 89% of them seen only once. The sample here was CD4+ or CD8+ T cells sorted from blood, taken in a trial of the OX40 agonist ivuxolimab. The receptors originated from an adult with an advanced solid tumor such as melanoma, head and neck, liver or kidney cancer.

V gene TRBV11-2 combines with J gene TRBJ1-1; possibly TRBD1 for D (5 bases). The V gene's germline CDR1 is SGHAT and CDR2 FQNNGV. V shed 6 bases and J shed 5 bases, with 10 bases lying between them. CDR3 length equals 12 residues. In DNA form, the CDR3 reads TGTGCCAGCAGTCCCAGGGAAACTGAAGCTTTCTTT. Translating gives CASSPRETEAFF.

This chain links TRBV29-1 with TRBJ1-2; D gene ambiguous. Trimming stripped 5 bases from V and 11 bases from J, with 18 bases between. There are 12 residues in the CDR3. CDR1 SQVTM and CDR2 ANQGSEA come from the germline V gene. The CDR3, as DNA: TGCAGCGTTTCGAGCGGATCGGAACGGTACACCTTC. Its translation is CSVSSGSERYTF.

This chain links TRBV30 with TRBJ2-7, with 11 bases fitting TRBD2. V gave up 2 bases and J gave up 3 bases; unmatched junction bases: 6. The CDR3 is 15 amino acids. Germline CDR1 is GTSNPN and CDR2 is SVGIG (reference sequence). CDR3 nucleotide sequence: TGTGCCTGGAGTAGAGGACTAGCGGGCAACTACGAGCAGTACTTC. This gives the protein CAWSRGLAGNYEQYF.

This chain connects TRBV5-1 to TRBJ1-2; D may be TRBD1 (5 bases). The CDR3 sequence is 14 residues long. Germline CDR1 reads SGHRS; CDR2 reads YFSETQ. V shed 3 bases and J shed 6 bases, with 15 bases lying between them. Here the CDR3 reads CASSWGPGPDGYTF. The CDR3 DNA reads TGCGCCAGCAGCTGGGGACCGGGACCGGATGGCTACACCTTC. The whole variable domain, filled in from reference TRBV5-1 and TRBJ1-2, reads KAGVTQTPRYLIKTRGQQVTLSCSPISGHRSVSWYQQTPGQGLQFLFEYFSETQRNKGNFPGRFSGRQFSNSRSEMNVSTLELGDSALYLCASSWGPGPDGYTFGSGTRLTVV.

The gene calls are TRBV5-1 and TRBJ2-1, with 7 bases matching TRBD1. This CDR3 is built from 12 residues. Losses at the gene ends were 7 bases for V and 6 bases for J; bases not matched to a gene: 4. Germline V gene lookup returns CDR1 SGHRS and CDR2 YFSETQ. This CDR3 is CASDRDGNEQFF. In DNA form, the CDR3 reads TGCGCCAGCGACAGGGATGGCAATGAGCAGTTCTTC.

The CDR3 region is CASSDSGAAVRGYTF. DNA of the CDR3: TGTGCCAGCAGTGATTCGGGGGCCGCCGTGAGAGGCTACACCTTC. The J gene is TRBJ1-2, the V gene TRBV6-4, with a weak D call TRBD1 (6 bases). The CDR3 runs 15 residues. V was trimmed by 3 bases and J by 8 bases, leaving 19 bases between them. CDR1 is MRHNA, CDR2 SNTAGT, per germline.

This chain links TRBV7-2 with TRBJ1-2; 9 bases map to TRBD1. The CDR3 spans 16 residues. Germline values: CDR1 SGHTA, CDR2 FQGNSA. The V and J ends lost 0 bases and 7 bases, in that order; junction bases with no gene match: 9. CDR3 sequence (DNA): TGTGCCAGCAGCTTAGCGAGGACAGGGGCTGGCGGTGGCTACACCTTC. Amino acids: CASSLARTGAGGGYTF.

This chain links TRBV19 with TRBJ2-4, with TRBD2 as a possible D gene (5 bases). CDR3 length: 15 residues. With 5 bases removed from V and 0 bases from J, the gap between germline ends came to 11 bases. Germline CDR1 is LNHDA and CDR2 is SQIVND (reference sequence). DNA of the CDR3: TGTGCCAGTAGTTTAGGGAGATTAGCCAAAAACATTCAGTACTTC. Translation: CASSLGRLAKNIQYF.

The chain uses TRBV7-9 and TRBJ2-7; no clear D gene. The CDR3 runs 17 residues. Germline V CDR1 and CDR2: SEHNR, FQNEAQ (reference sequence). With 5 bases removed from V and 1 base from J, the gap between germline ends came to 21 bases. As DNA, the CDR3 is TGTGCCAGCAGCCCCTTCACGAACCCAACCACTTCCTACGAGCAGTACTTC. Protein: CASSPFTNPTTSYEQYF.

This chain joins TRBV6-1 and TRBJ2-7; D gene uncertain. Trimming took off 6 bases at V and 6 bases at J, with 9 bases between the two ends. Germline V gene data show CDR1 as MNHNS and CDR2 as SASEGT. The CDR3 is made up of 11 amino acids. The CDR3 nucleotides are TGTGCCAGCAGCCGCCTCGGCGAGCAGTACTTC. This sequence encodes CASSRLGEQYF.

V and J are TRBV15 and TRBJ2-1; D not resolved. The length of the CDR3 is 16 residues. Looked up from germline, CDR1 is LNHNV and CDR2 is YYDKDF (reference sequence). The germline V and J ends were trimmed by 0 bases and 5 bases, with 14 bases remaining between them. CDR3 nucleotides: TGTGCCACCAGCAGAGATTGGGCCCCTGGGAACAATGAGCAGTTCTTC. This codes for CATSRDWAPGNNEQFF.

J is TRBJ2-1 and V is TRBV19, with D possibly being TRBD2 (6 bases). The length of the CDR3 is 14 residues. CDR1 LNHDA and CDR2 SQIVND come from the germline V gene (reference sequence). Between the trimmed V and J ends, which lost 3 bases and 9 bases, there was a span of 15 bases. The CDR3 reads CASSIYGRITEQFF. The CDR3 region has the DNA TGTGCCAGTAGTATCTATGGGAGGATTACTGAGCAGTTCTTC.

The gene calls are TRBV5-6 and TRBJ2-3, with no clear D. V was trimmed by 4 bases and J by 2 bases, leaving 5 bases between them. Germline CDR1 SGHDT, CDR2 YYEEEE. This CDR3 has 12 amino acids. The CDR3 here is CASSPTTDTQYF. CDR3 nucleotides: TGTGCCAGCAGCCCTACCACAGATACGCAGTATTTT.

A word on this clone: The sample carries other DNA sequences with the same CDR3. CDR3 sequence: CASSMTPGLPNGYTF. The CDR3 DNA is TGTGCCAGCAGCATGACTCCGGGACTCCCGAATGGCTACACCTTC. The chain uses TRBV5-6 and TRBJ1-2, with D possibly TRBD1 on 5 matching bases. The germline V gene has CDR1 SGHDT and CDR2 YYEEEE. This CDR3 spans 15 amino acids. Between the trimmed V and J ends, which lost 4 bases and 6 bases, there was a span of 19 bases.

V is TRBV5-1 and J is TRBJ2-7, with TRBD2 as a possible D gene (5 bases). This CDR3 region has 15 residues. Trimming removed 4 bases at V and 2 bases at J, with 16 bases between. CDR1 and CDR2 from the germline V gene are SGHRS and YFSETQ. The CDR3 coding sequence is TGCGCCAGCAGCCTGGGCCAGCGGAGTCCCTACGAGCAGTACTTC. Protein product: CASSLGQRSPYEQYF.

V usage is TRBV6-5 and J usage is TRBJ2-2; weak D call: TRBD1 (6 bases). CDR3 length: 15 amino acids. V lost 10 bases and J lost 1, with 16 bases in between. CDR1 is MNHEY, CDR2 SVGAGI, per germline. The CDR3 spells CATWVGGRNTGELFF. CDR3 coding DNA: TGTGCCACGTGGGTTGGGGGCCGGAACACCGGGGAGCTGTTTTTT.